The 31 T cell receptor beta chains given below trace back to one sample, sequenced in a study of tumor and adjacent non-tumor tissue in lung cancer. This sample's RNA came from whole unsorted tissue. TCRbeta libraries were built with three rounds of nested PCR, modified from ARM-PCR. A single record per CDR3 protein comes from TCRdb applying MiXCR to the multiplex PCR reads. Of 78,000 or so distinct CDR3 sequences listed, approximately 79% are singletons. Sequenced material: lung tumor tissue. The receptor set was obtained from a woman aged 50 to 65 with non-small cell lung cancer.

Concerning this clonotype: An end of the junction does not agree with germline; a read error may underlie this. This chain connects TRBV6-1 to TRBJ2-7, with 9 bases that match TRBD1. CDR3 size: 15 residues. Germline CDR1 and CDR2: MNHNS and SASEGT. The CDR3 is CVSSMDRGITYEQYF. As DNA, the CDR3 is TGTGTCAGCAGTATGGACAGGGGAATCACCTACGAGCAGTACTTC.

V and J are TRBV20-1 and TRBJ2-1, with a possible D match to TRBD2 (6 bases). The length of the CDR3 is 15 residues. CDR1 is DFQATT and CDR2 is SNEGSKA in the germline V gene (reference sequence). The CDR3 is CNAPQGSGDYNEQFF. CDR3 DNA sequence: TGCAATGCCCCCCAGGGTAGCGGAGATTACAATGAGCAGTTCTTC.

This clonotype is deemed medium-sized (0.01 to 0.1%). This rearrangement joins TRBV20-1 to TRBJ2-7; TRBD1 agrees at 9 bases. Per germline, CDR1 DFQATT and CDR2 SNEGSKA (reference sequence). V lost 0 bases, J lost 3 bases, and 3 bases stayed unmatched. This CDR3 has 14 residues. The CDR3 DNA reads TGCAGTGCTAGAGATTTGGACAGGGGCTACGAGCAGTACTTC. Translated: CSARDLDRGYEQYF.

About this clonotype: A read error may account for a junction end that differs from germline. The rearrangement uses TRBV11-2 and TRBJ2-1; D perhaps matches TRBD1 (6 bases). This CDR3 has 12 residues. CDR1 is SGHAT and CDR2 is FQNNGV in the germline V gene. CDR3 residues: CTSCLGHYQEFF. CDR3 nucleotides: TGTACCAGCTGCTTGGGACACTACCAGGAGTTCTTC.

Points on this clonotype: In this CDR3 the conserved last residue, phenylalanine or tryptophan, is missing, so a read error is likely. The genes are TRBV12-3 or TRBV12-4 and TRBJ2-3; 9 bases agree with TRBD1. The CDR3 consists of 16 residues. The CDR3 region is CASSFKGTGSTDTQYL. For the CDR3, the DNA is TGTGCCAGTAGTTTTAAGGGGACAGGGAGCACAGATACGCAGTATTTA.

Note on this clonotype: Sequence at one end of the junction differs from germline and may be a read error. V is TRBV7-3 and J is TRBJ2-7, with a tentative D call TRBD2 (6 bases). The CDR3 loop spans 16 amino acids. The V gene's germline CDR1 is SGHTA and CDR2 FQGTGA. DNA for the CDR3: TGTGCCGGCAGACCAAGTACTAGCTGGGGATCCTACGAGCAGTACTTC. This encodes CAGRPSTSWGSYEQYF.

Of note for this clonotype: One end of the junction varies from germline; a read error may be responsible. The rearrangement links TRBV7-9 to TRBJ2-7, with D tentatively TRBD2 (6 bases). The CDR3 sequence is 14 residues long. Germline V gene data show CDR1 as SEHNR and CDR2 as FQNEAQ (reference sequence). In nucleotides, the CDR3 is TGTGCCAGCAGCCCCCCATGGGGGGACCACGAGCAGCACTTC. Protein: CASSPPWGDHEQHF.

On this clonotype: The junction and the germline gene differ at one end; a read error may be behind it. The genes are TRBV4-1 and TRBJ1-5; D unresolved. The CDR3 totals 14 residues. Germline V gives CDR1 MGHRA, CDR2 YSYEKL. The CDR3 protein is CASSQGSVNRPQLF. DNA of the CDR3: TGCGCCAGCAGCCAAGGATCTGTGAATCGGCCCCAGCTTTTT.

As concerns this clonotype: At one end, the junction sequence differs from germline, possibly due to a read error. The rearrangement links TRBV6-1 to TRBJ1-5, with D unclear. Germline values: CDR1 MNHNS, CDR2 SASEGT. CDR3 length: 14 residues. As DNA, the CDR3 is TGTGCCAGCAGTGCCTCCCATCTCAATCAGCCCCAGCGTTTT. This gives the protein CASSASHLNQPQRF.

As regards this clonotype: One junction end does not reproduce the germline sequence, and a read error may be involved. The chain uses TRBV10-3 and TRBJ2-6; no clear D. Germline assignment: CDR1 ENHRY and CDR2 SYGVKD. The CDR3 has 16 residues. The chain's CDR3 is CAISRIGFSEANVLTF. CDR3 in DNA: TGTGCCATCAGCAGGATAGGTTTCTCTGAGGCCAACGTCCTGACTTTC.

Note on this clonotype: Its ends do not fully match the called genes, so a read error is possible. The chain links TRBV20-1 to TRBJ2-7; D unresolved. Germline V gene lookup returns CDR1 DFQATT and CDR2 SNEGSKA (reference sequence). This CDR3 contains 14 residues. CDR3 in amino acids: CSARDVGSSYDQYF. CDR3 sequence (DNA): TGCAGTGCTAGAGATGTCGGTAGCTCCTACGATCAGTATTTC.

As concerns this clonotype: A much larger clone differs by one base, so this may be a read error. The CDR3 is CASSLELAGVNELFF. CDR3 sequence (DNA): TGTGCCAGCAGTTTGGAACTAGCGGGAGTCAATGAGCTGTTCTTC. The chain recombines TRBV28 with TRBJ2-1; 11 bases are a match to TRBD2. This CDR3 has 15 residues. Per the germline V gene, CDR1 is MDHEN and CDR2 is SYDVKM.

As to this clonotype: The junction departs from germline at one end; a sequencing error may be responsible. The rearrangement joins TRBV29-1 to TRBJ2-3, with D possibly matching TRBD2 (6 bases). CDR1 SQVTM and CDR2 ANQGSEA come from the germline V gene. The CDR3 length is 15 residues. CDR3 in amino acids: CGVVLCLGPGGTQYF. CDR3 DNA sequence: TGCGGCGTCGTCCTATGTCTCGGACCTGGGGGGACGCAGTATTTT.

This clonotype appeared a single time. At one of its ends the junction is not consistent with the germline gene, which may arise from a read error. The chain recombines TRBV29-1 with TRBJ2-7; 13 positions agree with TRBD2. Germline-derived CDR1 and CDR2 are SQVTM and ANQGSEA. CDR3 size: 14 residues. The CDR3 here is CSIVLGLAGVEQYF. For the CDR3, the DNA is TGCAGCATTGTACTAGGACTAGCGGGAGTCGAGCAGTACTTT.

On this clonotype: Just one base apart from a much larger clone, this may be a read error. This rearrangement joins TRBV28 to TRBJ2-2, with TRBD1 identical over 7 bases. The CDR3 has 15 residues. CDR1 is MDHEN, CDR2 SYDVKM, per germline. In nucleotides, the CDR3 is TGTGCCAACAGTTTCCCGGGACAGTACACCGGGGAGCTGTTTTTT. Protein: CANSFPGQYTGELFF.

Regarding this clonotype: A read error may produce the germline difference seen at one junction end. The chain recombines TRBV6-2 or TRBV6-3 with TRBJ1-1, with D maybe TRBD1 (6 bases). The CDR3 sequence is 13 residues long. Germline V CDR1 and CDR2: MNHEY, SVGEGT. As DNA, the CDR3 is TGTACCAGTAGACACAGGGTTTTCGGTGAAGCTTTCTTT. This translates into CTSRHRVFGEAFF.

A remark on this clonotype: Given a much more abundant clone one base away, this may be a read error. V gene TRBV12-3 or TRBV12-4 combines with J gene TRBJ2-5; no firm D call. CDR3 size: 13 residues. Between the trimmed V and J ends, which lost 2 bases and 2 bases, there was a span of 6 bases. The CDR3 is CASSLPVQETQYF. The CDR3 DNA sequence: TGTGCCAGCAGTTTACCAGTGCAAGAGACCCAGTACTTC.

The sample holds many counts of this clonotype. In DNA, the CDR3 is TGCAGTGCTAAAAGTGGCTGGACAGGGGCCTACGAGCAGTACTTC. Amino acid sequence: CSAKSGWTGAYEQYF. This chain joins TRBV20-1 and TRBJ2-7; TRBD1 aligns across 9 bases. J gave up 2 bases and V 4 bases, and 9 bases lay outside the gene matches. This CDR3 comprises 15 residues. Germline V gene sequence: CDR1 DFQATT, CDR2 SNEGSKA (reference sequence).

As for this clonotype: At one of its ends the junction is not consistent with the germline gene, which may arise from a read error. The chain recombines TRBV12-3 or TRBV12-4 with TRBJ2-5; D possibly corresponds to TRBD1 (6 bases). The CDR3 is 13 residues long. The CDR3, as DNA: TGTGCCAACAGTAAACAGGGTGAAGAGGCCCAGTACTTC. Translated, it gives CANSKQGEEAQYF.

Ten or more counts support this clonotype. V is TRBV12-3 or TRBV12-4 and J is TRBJ1-3; 9 bases fit TRBD1. The CDR3 has 19 amino acids. V trimming: 6 bases; J trimming: 5 bases; junction bases outside the gene matches: 20. CDR3: CASRQYREPGQGKRNTIYF. The CDR3 DNA is TGTGCCAGCAGACAATATAGGGAGCCGGGACAGGGAAAAAGAAACACCATATATTTT.

Of note for this clonotype: One junction end does not reproduce the germline sequence, and a read error may be involved. The chain has TRBV4-1 and TRBJ2-7, with 7 nucleotides matching TRBD2. Germline V lookup: CDR1 MGHRA, CDR2 YSYEKL. This CDR3 has 16 residues. In DNA form, the CDR3 reads TGCGCCAGTAGCCAACCACAAGCGGGGACGTTCTACGAGCAGTACTTC. Residues: CASSQPQAGTFYEQYF.

About this clonotype itself: The CDR3 carries no conserved terminal phenylalanine or tryptophan, so it likely arises from a read error. No DNA is shown, since the ends of the CDR3 on it are uncertain; the CDR3 is the one TCRdb lists. CDR3 in amino acids: CSVEAGGRAKNEHFS. This chain uses TRBV29-1 with TRBJ2-1; the table's TRBD2 call for D was not verified on the DNA. The CDR3 is 15 amino acids in total, end residues counted. Per germline, CDR1 SQVTM and CDR2 ANQGSEA.

The sample holds one count of this clonotype. Being one base from a much bigger clone, this may be a read error. The gene calls are TRBV7-8 and TRBJ2-1; D might be TRBD1 (6 bases). Trimming took off 5 bases at V and 5 bases at J, with 22 bases between the two ends. This CDR3 comprises 17 residues. Germline assignment: CDR1 SGHVS and CDR2 FQNEAQ. The CDR3 loop reads CASSLVVVPDRNNEQFF. The CDR3 DNA sequence: TGTGCCAGCAGCCTAGTGGTGGTCCCGGACAGAAACAATGAGCAGTTCTTC. Based on the CDR3 plus reference TRBV7-8 and TRBJ2-1, the full variable domain is GAGVSQSPRYKVAKRGQDVALRCDPISGHVSLFWYQQALGQGPEFLTYFQNEAQLDKSGLPSDRFFAERPEGSVSTLKIQRTQQEDSAVYLCASSLVVVPDRNNEQFFGPGTRLTVL.

A word on this clonotype: Sequence at one end of the junction differs from germline and may be a read error. CDR3 DNA sequence: TGTCCCAGCAGTGAAGCGTGGTTGGCAGGCGAGCAGTGCTTC. This codes for CPSSEAWLAGEQCF. The chain combines TRBV6-1 with TRBJ2-7; no clear D. The CDR3 runs to 14 residues. CDR1 is MNHNS, CDR2 SASEGT, per germline.

Regarding this clonotype: Without the conserved terminal phenylalanine or tryptophan, this CDR3 likely stems from a read error. Because the CDR3's place on the DNA is in doubt, the DNA is left out and the CDR3 is given as listed by TCRdb. The gene calls are TRBV11-2 and TRBJ2-1; the D call TRBD2 from the table was never checked on the DNA. The CDR3 has 12 residues if both end residues are counted. Looked up from germline, CDR1 is SGHAT and CDR2 is FQNNGV. CDR3 amino acids: CASSSTRDDLFL.

The chain recombines TRBV6-1 with TRBJ2-1; maybe TRBD1 (5 bases). Germline V CDR1 and CDR2: MNHNS, SASEGT. Trimming stripped 4 bases from V and 0 bases from J, with 13 bases between. CDR3 size: 16 residues. The CDR3 sequence: CASSGIGAGSYNEQFF. CDR3 in DNA: TGTGCCAGCAGTGGTATAGGGGCAGGCTCCTACAATGAGCAGTTCTTC.

The chain employs TRBV6-2 or TRBV6-3 and TRBJ1-1; 11 nucleotides align to TRBD1. This CDR3 comprises 15 residues. Germline V gives CDR1 MNHEY, CDR2 SVGEGT. The CDR3 sequence: CTNSWRTGGNTEAFF. The CDR3 bases are TGTACCAACAGTTGGAGGACAGGGGGCAACACTGAAGCTTTCTTT.

The CDR3 reads CASSGRAGYEQYF. CDR3 nucleotide sequence: TGTGCCAGCAGCGGCCGGGCCGGCTATGAGCAGTACTTC. The rearrangement uses TRBV4-2 and TRBJ2-7; no reliable D call. Germline V gene sequence: CDR1 LGHNA, CDR2 YNFKEQ. This CDR3 has 13 amino acids. Between the trimmed V and J ends, which lost 5 bases and 7 bases, there was a span of 15 bases.

In this sample, this clonotype turned up once. With a much larger clone just one base away, this may be a read error. Lacking the conserved final phenylalanine or tryptophan, this CDR3 likely reflects a read error. CDR3 in amino acids: CASSNRLTGGENIQYL. DNA of the CDR3: TGTGCCAGTAGTAATCGATTGACAGGGGGCGAAAACATTCAGTACTTA. The chain links TRBV19 to TRBJ2-4; 10 positions match TRBD1. V was pared by 4 bases and J by 5 bases, with 8 bases of the junction left unmatched. This CDR3 comprises 16 residues. CDR1 is LNHDA and CDR2 is SQIVND in the germline V gene (reference sequence).

Points on this clonotype: One end of the junction fails to match germline, which may point to a read error. This rearrangement joins TRBV4-3 to TRBJ2-2; D gene ambiguous. The CDR3 sequence is 16 residues long. In germline, CDR1 is LGHNA, CDR2 YSLEER. The CDR3 loop is CASSQERSVGTWELFF. CDR3 sequence (DNA): TGCGCCAGCAGCCAAGAACGAAGCGTAGGCACCTGGGAGCTGTTTTTT.

A word on this clonotype: Without the conserved terminal phenylalanine or tryptophan, this CDR3 likely stems from a read error. The chain uses TRBV12-3 or TRBV12-4 and TRBJ2-2; the D is unclear. This CDR3 spans 14 amino acids. Here the CDR3 reads CARSLNGVSGELFY. The CDR3 coding sequence is TGTGCCAGAAGTTTAAATGGGGTTTCCGGGGAGCTGTTTTAT.